A few counts support the clone carrying this T cell receptor beta chain. This entry comes from a study of tumour-infiltrating T cells in Burkitt lymphoma. About the research overall: Productive clonality predicted overall and progression-free survival.

TCRdb's copy holds only in-frame clones and misses some; the assay was immunoSEQ multiplex PCR. Of approximately 4,400 clones listed, 16% are singletons. The sequence was collected from a human donor with diffuse large B-cell lymphoma. Some clones in this sample may be carry-over from other donors' samples. Sequencing used tumor tissue.

The CDR3 DNA is TGTGCCAGTAGTCAAGACAGGGGCGGTCAGCCCCAGCATTTT. Protein sequence: CASSQDRGGQPQHF. This chain uses TRBV19 with TRBJ1-5; 8 bases match TRBD1. V trimming: 5 bases; J trimming: 6 bases; junction bases outside the gene matches: 6. The CDR3 sequence is 14 residues long. CDR1 and CDR2 from the germline V gene are LNHDA and SQIVND (reference sequence).